This T cell receptor (beta chain) was documented in a study of T cell responses to AZD1222 COVID-19 vaccine. The protocol was immunoSEQ multiplex PCR, while the TCRdb copy is restricted to in-frame clones and leaves out a portion. The sample lists around 50,000 clones, about 89% occurring once. With 0 bases removed from V and 5 bases from J, the gap between germline ends came to 15 bases. The CDR3 contains 16 residues. Germline V lookup: CDR1 MGHRA, CDR2 YSYEKL. This clonotype originated in an adult who received the AZD1222 COVID-19 vaccine. Material: peripheral blood, obtained 28 days after the second AZD1222 dose. V and J are TRBV4-1 and TRBJ2-3, with a weak D call TRBD2 (7 bases). CDR3 sequence: CASSQDWGGARDTQYF. The CDR3 nucleotides are TGCGCCAGCAGCCAAGATTGGGGGGGGGCGAGAGATACGCAGTATTTT.